Each of the 30 T cell receptor beta chains below was sequenced from the same sample in a study of blood T cell repertoires in COVID-19 (dated by TCRdb to the early 2020s). Library creation used the immunoSEQ multiplex PCR assay. TCRdb provides this immuneACCESS table in a form limited to in-frame rearrangements. Some clones are lacking; in checked studies, under half of them reflect an unresolved V gene, and why the rest are absent is not known. This sample is represented by fewer than 130,000 clones; roughly 79% of them were singletons. The ten largest clones represent 16% of the sample. Specimen: peripheral blood. These TCRs come from a woman at least 80 years old with active or convalescent COVID-19.

The chain has TRBV2 and TRBJ2-4; tentatively, D is TRBD2 (6 bases). This CDR3 comprises 14 residues. Germline lookup yields CDR1 SNHLY and CDR2 FYNNEI. Between the trimmed V and J ends, which lost 8 bases and 2 bases, there was a span of 13 bases. CDR3 in DNA: TGTGCCAGCGGGTCGGGAGCGCCCAAAAACATTCAGTACTTC. Amino acids: CASGSGAPKNIQYF.

The V call is TRBV6-2 or TRBV6-3, the J call TRBJ2-3; TRBD2 agrees at 8 bases. The junction had 12 bases not matched to a gene; V was cut back by 6 bases and J by 7 bases. Germline V gene sequence: CDR1 MNHEY, CDR2 SVGEGT. This CDR3 has 15 residues. The CDR3 sequence is CASSSRSGSRYTQYF. The CDR3 nucleotides are TGTGCCAGCAGCTCGCGGAGCGGGAGTAGGTATACGCAGTATTTT.

This chain joins TRBV4-2 and TRBJ2-3, with 11 bases identical to TRBD2. The CDR3 length is 19 residues. Losses at the gene ends were 0 bases for V and 3 bases for J; bases not matched to a gene: 11. Germline V CDR1 and CDR2: LGHNA, YNFKEQ. Written as DNA, the CDR3 is TGTGCCAGCAGCCAAGATTGGGGGTCTAGCGGGAGGAGGACAGATACGCAGTATTTT. Translating it yields CASSQDWGSSGRRTDTQYF.

The chain links TRBV4-1 to TRBJ1-2, with 9 positions matching TRBD1. CDR3 size: 17 residues. CDR1 is MGHRA and CDR2 is YSYEKL in the germline V gene. V trimming: 3 bases; J trimming: 1 base; junction bases outside the gene matches: 9. The CDR3 region is CASSQGTGPPNNYGYTF. CDR3 bases: TGCGCCAGCAGCCAGGGGACAGGGCCGCCGAATAACTATGGCTACACCTTC.

The DNA of the CDR3 is TGTGCCAGCAGCCTCTGGGCGGGAGGGCCGACAAATGAGCAGTTCTTC. Amino acid sequence: CASSLWAGGPTNEQFF. The chain joins TRBV28 to TRBJ2-1, with 9 bases matching TRBD2. This CDR3 is built from 16 residues. J gave up 7 bases and V 6 bases, and 13 bases lay outside the gene matches. CDR1 and CDR2 from the germline V gene are MDHEN and SYDVKM. Complete variable domain (other parts from reference TRBV28 and TRBJ2-1): DVKVTQSSRYLVKRTGEKVFLECVQDMDHENMFWYRQDPGLGLRLIYFSYDVKMKEKGDIPEGYSVSREKKERFSLILESASTNQTSMYLCASSLWAGGPTNEQFFGPGTRLTVL.

This chain joins TRBV5-1 and TRBJ1-4; no clear D. The CDR3 consists of 17 residues. Trimming cost V 0 bases and J 0 bases, with 12 bases left between them. Germline CDR1 and CDR2: SGHRS and YFSETQ. The CDR3 sequence: CASSLGHPIATNEKLFF. CDR3 coding DNA: TGCGCCAGCAGCTTGGGACACCCAATCGCAACTAATGAAAAACTGTTTTTT.

This clone was counted once. The gene calls are TRBV5-4 and TRBJ1-2; 7 bases are a match to TRBD1. J was trimmed by 3 bases and V by 0 bases; bases with no gene match: 8. CDR3 size: 16 residues. The germline gives CDR1 SGHNT, CDR2 YYREEE (reference sequence). The CDR3 is CASSLEAGTADYGYTF. The CDR3 bases are TGTGCCAGCAGCTTGGAAGCCGGGACAGCGGACTATGGCTACACCTTC.

V usage is TRBV5-1 and J usage is TRBJ2-5, with 9 positions matching TRBD1. V shed 3 bases and J 5 bases; nucleotides not matched to a gene: 8. Per the germline V gene, CDR1 is SGHRS and CDR2 is YFSETQ. The CDR3 contains 15 residues. The CDR3 region has the DNA TGCGCCAGCAGCTGGGGGACAGGGCCAGGGGAGACCCAGTACTTC. It is translated as CASSWGTGPGETQYF.

V gene TRBV6-2 or TRBV6-3 combines with J gene TRBJ2-7, with a possible D match to TRBD2 (7 bases). The CDR3 totals 14 residues. V was trimmed by 5 bases and J by 7 bases, leaving 18 bases between them. Germline values: CDR1 MNHEY, CDR2 SVGEGT. For the CDR3, the DNA is TGTGCCAGCAGTACTCGGCTAGGGGGGGAAGAGCAGTACTTC. Translating gives CASSTRLGGEEQYF.

The chain couples TRBV24-1 to TRBJ2-2, with TRBD1 matching over 10 bases. The CDR3 totals 16 residues. V was clipped by 4 bases and J by 4 bases; unmatched bases: 5. Germline V lookup: CDR1 KGHDR, CDR2 SFDVKD. CDR3 DNA sequence: TGTGCCACCAGTGAAGACAGGGGGCGCTTCACCGGGGAGCTGTTTTTT. It specifies CATSEDRGRFTGELFF.

The count of this clone is one. The chain is built from TRBV7-2 and TRBJ1-1, with TRBD1 as a possible D gene (6 bases). This CDR3 contains 13 residues. Germline-derived CDR1 and CDR2 are SGHTA and FQGNSA. V dropped 8 bases and J dropped 1 base, with 11 bases sitting between them. In DNA, the CDR3 is TGTGCCAGCGGGGGACAACCGAACACTGAAGCTTTCTTT. It encodes CASGGQPNTEAFF.

The rearrangement uses TRBV12-5 and TRBJ1-2; possible D gene TRBD1, 5 bases. The length of the CDR3 is 13 residues. Germline lookup yields CDR1 LGHNT and CDR2 FRNRAP. The V end lost 0 bases, the J end lost 5 bases, and 7 bases lay between the germline ends. This chain's CDR3 is CASGLVGGYGYTF. In DNA form, the CDR3 reads TGTGCTAGTGGTTTGGTGGGGGGATATGGCTACACCTTC.

The chain combines TRBV7-2 with TRBJ1-5, with 7 nucleotides matching TRBD1. J was trimmed by 1 base and V by 5 bases; bases with no gene match: 2. Germline-derived CDR1 and CDR2 are SGHTA and FQGNSA. The CDR3 sequence is 14 residues long. The CDR3 DNA follows: TGTGCCAGCAGCCTGGACAGGAGCAATCAGCCCCAGCATTTT. It is translated as CASSLDRSNQPQHF.

The genes are TRBV19 and TRBJ2-3; 12 bases align to TRBD2. Germline CDR1 is LNHDA and CDR2 is SQIVND (reference sequence). V lost 4 bases to trimming and J lost 1 base; unmatched junction nucleotides: 6. This CDR3 comprises 17 residues. The CDR3 DNA sequence: TGTGCCAGTAGTAGTCGCCGGACTAGCGGGGGCACAGATACGCAGTATTTT. Translation gives CASSSRRTSGGTDTQYF.

This clone has only one observation. The rearrangement links TRBV9 to TRBJ1-1; no firm D call. Germline V CDR1 and CDR2: SGDLS, YYNGEE. This CDR3 is 15 amino acids long. Trimming took off 0 bases at V and 3 bases at J, with 12 bases between the two ends. The CDR3 DNA sequence: TGTGCCAGCAGCGTAGGACGGACTCTGCACACTGAAGCTTTCTTT. Protein product: CASSVGRTLHTEAFF.

The chain recombines TRBV28 with TRBJ2-5, with 14 positions matching TRBD2. The junction had 4 bases not matched to a gene; V was cut back by 3 bases and J by 13 bases. This CDR3 has 13 residues. From germline, CDR1 is MDHEN and CDR2 SYDVKM. CDR3 sequence: CASSLGTSGSTYF. In nucleotides, the CDR3 is TGTGCCAGCAGTTTGGGGACTAGCGGGAGCACGTACTTC.

The V gene is TRBV7-9, the J gene TRBJ2-3, with 13 positions matching TRBD2. The germline CDR1 and CDR2 sequences are SEHNR and FQNEAQ (reference sequence). The CDR3 totals 16 residues. Losses at the gene ends were 5 bases for V and 3 bases for J; bases not matched to a gene: 5. The CDR3: CASSPGLAGVTDTQYF. In DNA form, the CDR3 reads TGTGCCAGCAGCCCCGGACTAGCGGGAGTGACAGATACGCAGTATTTT. The full variable domain, rest sourced from reference TRBV7-9 and TRBJ2-3, is DTGVSQNPRHKITKRGQNVTFRCDPISEHNRLYWYRQTLGQGPEFLTYFQNEAQLEKSRLLSDRFSAERPKGSFSTLEIQRTEQGDSAMYLCASSPGLAGVTDTQYFGPGTRLTVL.

This chain uses TRBV27 with TRBJ2-7, with a weak D call TRBD1 (5 bases). The CDR3 covers 16 residues. Between the trimmed V and J ends, which lost 4 bases and 3 bases, there was a span of 19 bases. The germline V gene has CDR1 MNHEY and CDR2 SMNVEV (reference sequence). CDR3 region: CASSWVTASVGYEQYF. The CDR3 DNA follows: TGTGCCAGCAGTTGGGTGACAGCTTCAGTAGGCTACGAGCAGTACTTC.

The gene calls are TRBV9 and TRBJ2-7; 13 bases line up with TRBD2. Per the germline V gene, CDR1 is SGDLS and CDR2 is YYNGEE. The J segment lost 5 bases and the V segment lost 0 bases, leaving 5 bases of the junction unmatched. The CDR3 consists of 16 residues. CDR3 sequence: CASSVALAGGPHEQYF. CDR3 nucleotides: TGTGCCAGCAGCGTAGCACTAGCGGGAGGGCCCCACGAGCAGTACTTC.

V is TRBV28 and J is TRBJ2-5, with 8 positions matching TRBD1. The CDR3 is 19 residues long. V gave up 3 bases and J gave up 0 bases; unmatched junction bases: 15. Germline CDR1 and CDR2: MDHEN and SYDVKM. DNA of the CDR3: TGTGCCAGCAGTTTTCCACTGACAGGGGAGAGGGTTCACCAAGAGACCCAGTACTTC. It is translated as CASSFPLTGERVHQETQYF.

This rearrangement joins TRBV5-1 to TRBJ1-1; 11 bases match TRBD1. V trimming: 4 bases; J trimming: 5 bases; junction bases outside the gene matches: 10. The germline CDR1 and CDR2 sequences are SGHRS and YFSETQ. This CDR3 is built from 16 residues. CDR3 coding DNA: TGCGCCAGCAGCGGAGGACAGGGGGCGTGGATGACTGAAGCTTTCTTT. Translated: CASSGGQGAWMTEAFF.

This clone was recorded once. In DNA, the CDR3 is TGTGCCAGCAGCTTACAGCACCTAGCGGGAATAAGCACAGATACGCAGTATTTT. It codes for CASSLQHLAGISTDTQYF. V usage is TRBV7-2 and J usage is TRBJ2-3; 9 positions match TRBD2. Germline V gives CDR1 SGHTA, CDR2 FQGNSA. The CDR3 contains 18 residues. With 2 bases clipped from V and 0 bases from J, the junction kept 9 bases outside the gene matches.

About this clone itself: The sample holds other DNA sequences that translate to the same CDR3. The rearrangement joins TRBV5-1 to TRBJ1-1, with D possibly being TRBD1 (5 bases). V lost 0 bases to trimming and J lost 0 bases, with 9 bases between them. CDR1 SGHRS and CDR2 YFSETQ come from the germline V gene. The CDR3 sequence is 15 residues long. CDR3 in amino acids: CASSLGAGVNTEAFF. CDR3 nucleotide sequence: TGCGCCAGCAGCTTGGGGGCGGGGGTGAACACTGAAGCTTTCTTT.

The CDR3 DNA follows: TGTGCCAGTAGCACCCAGCCCGGGACTAGCGGGAGGAGGGGACCAGAGACCCAGTACTTC. Protein: CASSTQPGTSGRRGPETQYF. This sequence joins TRBV19 and TRBJ2-5, with TRBD2 matching over 15 bases. CDR1 is LNHDA and CDR2 is SQIVND in the germline V gene (reference sequence). J was trimmed by 4 bases and V by 6 bases; bases with no gene match: 18. The CDR3 contains 20 residues.

Of note for this clone: This same CDR3 is encoded by further DNA sequences in the sample. The V gene is TRBV5-1, the J gene TRBJ2-3, with D hard to call. CDR3 length: 15 amino acids. The V gene's germline CDR1 is SGHRS and CDR2 YFSETQ. The ends were cut back, 0 bases at V and 0 bases at J, with 8 bases in the middle. This CDR3 is CASSLASGSTDTQYF. DNA for the CDR3: TGCGCCAGCAGCTTGGCCAGTGGCAGCACAGATACGCAGTATTTT.

The chain joins TRBV7-8 to TRBJ1-2; D perhaps matches TRBD1 (6 bases). Looked up from germline, CDR1 is SGHVS and CDR2 is FQNEAQ. Trimming pared 5 bases from V and 3 bases from J, leaving 13 bases between. The CDR3 runs 14 residues. The CDR3 sequence is CASSLDSTYYGYTF. CDR3 nucleotide sequence: TGTGCCAGCAGCCTGGACAGCACGTACTATGGCTACACCTTC.

For the CDR3, the DNA is TGTGCCAGCAGGGACAGGTTTCAAGAGACCCAGTACTTC. It is translated as CASRDRFQETQYF. The J gene is TRBJ2-5, the V gene TRBV28, with TRBD1 matching 7 bases. Trimming cost V 6 bases and J 2 bases; bases outside gene matches: 3. From germline, CDR1 is MDHEN and CDR2 SYDVKM. CDR3 length equals 13 residues.

The J gene is TRBJ2-7, the V gene TRBV7-8, with 8 positions matching TRBD1. Germline loops: CDR1 SGHVS, CDR2 FQNEAQ. There are 15 residues in the CDR3. V lost 2 bases, J lost 1 base, and 4 bases stayed unmatched. The CDR3 loop reads CASSLQGALSYEQYF. The CDR3, as DNA: TGTGCCAGCAGCTTACAGGGGGCCCTATCCTACGAGCAGTACTTC. The full variable domain, in which reference TRBV7-8 and TRBJ2-7 provide the parts outside the CDR3, is GAGVSQSPRYKVAKRGQDVALRCDPISGHVSLFWYQQALGQGPEFLTYFQNEAQLDKSGLPSDRFFAERPEGSVSTLKIQRTQQEDSAVYLCASSLQGALSYEQYFGPGTRLTVT.

The chain couples TRBV5-1 to TRBJ1-1; a possible D gene is TRBD1 (6 bases). Germline V gene lookup returns CDR1 SGHRS and CDR2 YFSETQ. The CDR3 is 15 residues long. V lost 3 bases and J lost 0, with 12 bases in between. CDR3 in amino acids: CASSSHTGLNTEAFF. CDR3 sequence (DNA): TGCGCCAGCAGCTCGCATACAGGGTTGAACACTGAAGCTTTCTTT.

The chain joins TRBV4-2 to TRBJ2-1, with D perhaps matching TRBD2 (6 bases). CDR1 is LGHNA and CDR2 is YNFKEQ in the germline V gene. Trimming took off 4 bases at V and 2 bases at J, with 9 bases between the two ends. The CDR3 spans 14 residues. CDR3 bases: TGTGCCAGCAGCCTACGGGGGACCTACAATGAGCAGTTCTTC. It codes for CASSLRGTYNEQFF.